This record concerns one TCR beta chain sequence. The data belong to a study of blood T cell repertoires in COVID-19. Across the study: Samples of COVID-19 (acute and convalescent) were obtained from the United States, Italy and Spain. T cells, B-cell-depleted T cells, or PBMCs supplied cDNA or gDNA.

Per germline, CDR1 SGDLS and CDR2 YYNGEE. The V and J ends lost 5 bases and 2 bases respectively, with 18 bases between them. CDR3 length: 16 amino acids. Method: immunoSEQ multiplex PCR; TCRdb's copy keeps in-frame clones and lacks some. The sample lists about 170,000 clones, 88% seen once, with approximately 24% in the top ten. The sample taken for sequencing was peripheral blood. The sequence was collected from a man in his 60s with acute or convalescent COVID-19. The chain combines TRBV9 with TRBJ2-3; maybe TRBD2 (6 bases). The CDR3 nucleotides are TGTGCCAGCAGTGCCTTTCTGGGCGGGGCCACAGATACGCAGTATTTT. Encoded protein: CASSAFLGGATDTQYF. Full variable domain (rest looked up from reference TRBV9 and TRBJ2-3): DSGVTQTPKHLITATGQRVTLRCSPRSGDLSVYWYQQSLDQGLQFLIQYYNGEERAKGNILERFSAQQFPDLHSELNLSSLELGDSALYFCASSAFLGGATDTQYFGPGTRLTVL.